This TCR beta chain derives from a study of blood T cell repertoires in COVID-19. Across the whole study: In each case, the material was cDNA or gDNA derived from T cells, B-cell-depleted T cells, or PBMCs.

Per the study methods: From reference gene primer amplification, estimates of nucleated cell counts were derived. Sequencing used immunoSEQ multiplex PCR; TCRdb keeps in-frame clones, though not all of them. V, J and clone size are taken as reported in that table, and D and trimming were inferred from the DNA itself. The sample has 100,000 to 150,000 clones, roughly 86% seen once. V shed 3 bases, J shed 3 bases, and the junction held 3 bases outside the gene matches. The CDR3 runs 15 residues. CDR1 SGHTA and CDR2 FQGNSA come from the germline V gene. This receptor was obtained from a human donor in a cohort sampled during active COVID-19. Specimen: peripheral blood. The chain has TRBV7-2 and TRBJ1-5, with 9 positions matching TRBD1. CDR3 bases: TGTGCCAGCAGCTTGAGGACAGGGGTCAATCAGCCCCAGCATTTT. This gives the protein CASSLRTGVNQPQHF.